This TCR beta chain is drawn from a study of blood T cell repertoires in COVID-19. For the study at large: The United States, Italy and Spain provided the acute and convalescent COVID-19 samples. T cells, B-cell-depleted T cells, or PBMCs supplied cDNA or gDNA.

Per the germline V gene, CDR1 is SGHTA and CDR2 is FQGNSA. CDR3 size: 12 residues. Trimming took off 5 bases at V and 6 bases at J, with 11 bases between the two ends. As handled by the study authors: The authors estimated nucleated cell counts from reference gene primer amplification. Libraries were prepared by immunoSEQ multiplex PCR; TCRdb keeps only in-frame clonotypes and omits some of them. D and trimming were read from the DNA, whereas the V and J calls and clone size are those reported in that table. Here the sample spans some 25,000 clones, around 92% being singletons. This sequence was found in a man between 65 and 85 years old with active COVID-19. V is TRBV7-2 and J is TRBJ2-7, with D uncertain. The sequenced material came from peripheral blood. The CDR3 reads CASSLPPGEQYF. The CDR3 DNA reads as TGTGCCAGCAGCCTCCCTCCGGGCGAGCAGTACTTC.